This entry concerns a single TCR beta chain. The data were obtained in a study of blood T cell repertoires in COVID-19. Across the study: From the United States, Italy and Spain came samples of acute and convalescent COVID-19. Sources were T cells, B-cell-depleted T cells, or PBMCs; the material itself was cDNA or gDNA.

V was clipped by 6 bases and J by 6 bases; unmatched bases: 5. The germline gives CDR1 MDHEN, CDR2 SYDVKM. The CDR3 sequence is 15 residues long. In the study's own analysis: Estimation of nucleated cell counts relied on the amplification of reference gene primers. Generated by immunoSEQ multiplex PCR, the TCRdb table keeps only in-frame clones and is missing some. V and J calls and clone size are copied from that table; D and trimming were computed from the DNA. The sample lists around 250,000 clones, roughly nine tenths occurring once. The chain recombines TRBV28 with TRBJ2-2, with 12 bases fitting TRBD2. This TCR came from a man in his 60s with acute or convalescent COVID-19. The specimen was peripheral blood. The CDR3 protein is CASSPPSGRAGELFF. The CDR3 DNA follows: TGTGCCAGCAGCCCACCTAGCGGGAGGGCCGGGGAGCTGTTTTTT.